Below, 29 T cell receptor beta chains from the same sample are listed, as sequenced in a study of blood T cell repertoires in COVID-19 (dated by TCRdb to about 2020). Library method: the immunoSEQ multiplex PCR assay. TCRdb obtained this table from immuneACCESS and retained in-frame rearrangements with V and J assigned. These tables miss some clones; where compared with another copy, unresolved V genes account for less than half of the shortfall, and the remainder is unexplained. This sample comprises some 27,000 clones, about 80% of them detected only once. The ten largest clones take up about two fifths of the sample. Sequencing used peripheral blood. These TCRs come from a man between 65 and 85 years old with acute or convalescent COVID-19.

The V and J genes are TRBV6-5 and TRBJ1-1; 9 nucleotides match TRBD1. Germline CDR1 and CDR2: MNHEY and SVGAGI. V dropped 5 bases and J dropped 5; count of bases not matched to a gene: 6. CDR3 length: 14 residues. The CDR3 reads CASSQQGAGTEAFF. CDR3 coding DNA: TGTGCCAGCAGTCAACAGGGGGCAGGTACTGAAGCTTTCTTT.

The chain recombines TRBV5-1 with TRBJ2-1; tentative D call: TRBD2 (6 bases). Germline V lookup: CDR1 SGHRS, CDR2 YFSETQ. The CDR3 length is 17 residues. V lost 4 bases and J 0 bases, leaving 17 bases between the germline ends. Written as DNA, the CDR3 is TGCGCCAGCAGCCCCTACTCTAGCGCGAGCTCCTACAATGAGCAGTTCTTC. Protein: CASSPYSSASSYNEQFF.

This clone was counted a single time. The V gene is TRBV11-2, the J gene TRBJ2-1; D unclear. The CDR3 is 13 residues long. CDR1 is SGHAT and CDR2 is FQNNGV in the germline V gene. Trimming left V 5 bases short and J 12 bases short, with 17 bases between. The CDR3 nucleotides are TGTGCCAGCAGCGCCCAGGCCGGCTCTGGGCAGTTCTTC. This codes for CASSAQAGSGQFF. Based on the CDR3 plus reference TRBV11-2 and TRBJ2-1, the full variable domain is EAGVAQSPRYKIIEKRQSVAFWCNPISGHATLYWYQQILGQGPKLLIQFQNNGVVDDSQLPKDRFSAERLKGVDSTLKIQPAKLEDSAVYLCASSAQAGSGQFFGPGTRLTVL.

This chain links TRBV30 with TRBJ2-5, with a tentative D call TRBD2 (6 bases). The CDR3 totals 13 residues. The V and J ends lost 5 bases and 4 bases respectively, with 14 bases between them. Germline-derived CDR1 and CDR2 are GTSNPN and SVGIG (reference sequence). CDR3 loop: CAWGGLPTETQYF. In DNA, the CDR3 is TGTGCCTGGGGGGGACTCCCTACAGAGACCCAGTACTTC. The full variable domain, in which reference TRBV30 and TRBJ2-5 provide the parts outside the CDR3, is SQTIHQWPATLVQPVGSPLSLECTVEGTSNPNLYWYRQAAGRGLQLLFYSVGIGQISSEVPQNLSASRPQDRQFILSSKKLLLSDSGFYLCAWGGLPTETQYFGPGTRLLVL.

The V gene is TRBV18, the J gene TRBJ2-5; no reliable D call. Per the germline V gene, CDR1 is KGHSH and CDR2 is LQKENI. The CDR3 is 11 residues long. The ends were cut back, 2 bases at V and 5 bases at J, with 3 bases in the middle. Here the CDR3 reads CASSPEETQYF. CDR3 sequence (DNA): TGTGCCAGCTCACCAGAGGAGACCCAGTACTTC. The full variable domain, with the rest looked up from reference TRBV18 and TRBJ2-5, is NAGVMQNPRHLVRRRGQEARLRCSPMKGHSHVYWYRQLPEEGLKFMVYLQKENIIDESGMPKERFSAEFPKEGPSILRIQQVVRGDSAAYFCASSPEETQYFGPGTRLLVL.

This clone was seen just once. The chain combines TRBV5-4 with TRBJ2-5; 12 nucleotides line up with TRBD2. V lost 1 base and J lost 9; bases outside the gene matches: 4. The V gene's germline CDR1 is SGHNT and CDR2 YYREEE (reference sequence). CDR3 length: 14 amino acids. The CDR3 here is CASSLLAGGPSQYF. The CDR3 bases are TGTGCCAGCAGCTTGCTAGCGGGAGGGCCTTCCCAGTACTTC.

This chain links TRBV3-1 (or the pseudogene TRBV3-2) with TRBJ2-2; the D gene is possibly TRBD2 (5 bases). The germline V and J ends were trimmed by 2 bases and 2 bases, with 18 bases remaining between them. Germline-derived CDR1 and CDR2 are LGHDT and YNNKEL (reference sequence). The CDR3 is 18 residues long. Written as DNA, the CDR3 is TGTGCCAGCAGCCAACAAGGACTGTTGGTATCCAACACCGGGGAGCTGTTTTTT. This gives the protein CASSQQGLLVSNTGELFF.

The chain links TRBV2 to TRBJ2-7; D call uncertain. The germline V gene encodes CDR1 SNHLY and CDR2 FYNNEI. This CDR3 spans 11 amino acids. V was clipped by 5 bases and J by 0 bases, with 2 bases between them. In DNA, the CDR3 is TGTGCCAGCAGTCTCTCCTACGAGCAGTACTTC. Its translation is CASSLSYEQYF.

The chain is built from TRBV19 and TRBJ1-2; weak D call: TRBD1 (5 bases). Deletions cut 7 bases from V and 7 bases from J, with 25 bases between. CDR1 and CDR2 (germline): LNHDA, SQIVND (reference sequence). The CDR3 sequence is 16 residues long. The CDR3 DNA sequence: TGTGCCAGTACCCCGGCGGGACGCCGCTCGGTCGGTGGCTACACCTTC. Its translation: CASTPAGRRSVGGYTF. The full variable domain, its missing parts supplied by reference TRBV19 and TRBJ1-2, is DGGITQSPKYLFRKEGQNVTLSCEQNLNHDAMYWYRQDPGQGLRLIYYSQIVNDFQKGDIAEGYSVSREKKESFPLTVTSAQKNPTAFYLCASTPAGRRSVGGYTFGSGTRLTVV.

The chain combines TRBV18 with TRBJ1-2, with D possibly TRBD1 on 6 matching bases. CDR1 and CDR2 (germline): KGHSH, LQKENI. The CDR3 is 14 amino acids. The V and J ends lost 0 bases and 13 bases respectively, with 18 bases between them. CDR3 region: CASSPPVQGPGTTF. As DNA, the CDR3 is TGTGCCAGCTCACCACCGGTTCAGGGGCCCGGCACCACCTTC. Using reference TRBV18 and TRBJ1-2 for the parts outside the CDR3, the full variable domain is NAGVMQNPRHLVRRRGQEARLRCSPMKGHSHVYWYRQLPEEGLKFMVYLQKENIIDESGMPKERFSAEFPKEGPSILRIQQVVRGDSAAYFCASSPPVQGPGTTFGSGTRLTVV.

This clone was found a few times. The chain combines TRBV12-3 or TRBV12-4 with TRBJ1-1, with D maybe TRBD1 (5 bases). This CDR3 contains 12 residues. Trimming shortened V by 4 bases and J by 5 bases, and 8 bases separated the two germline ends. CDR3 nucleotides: TGTGCCAGCAGTTGGGGGGGTACTGAAGCTTTCTTT. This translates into CASSWGGTEAFF.

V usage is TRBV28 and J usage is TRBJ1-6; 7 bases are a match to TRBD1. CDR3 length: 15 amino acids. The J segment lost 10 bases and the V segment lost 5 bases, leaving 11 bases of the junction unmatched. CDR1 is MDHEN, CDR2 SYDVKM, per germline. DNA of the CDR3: TGTGCCAGCAGTAACACAGGGGCCCCGGGGTCACCCCTCCACTTT. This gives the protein CASSNTGAPGSPLHF. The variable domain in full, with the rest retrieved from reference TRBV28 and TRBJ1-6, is DVKVTQSSRYLVKRTGEKVFLECVQDMDHENMFWYRQDPGLGLRLIYFSYDVKMKEKGDIPEGYSVSREKKERFSLILESASTNQTSMYLCASSNTGAPGSPLHFGNGTRLTVT.

The DNA for the CDR3 is TGTGCCAGCAGTTACCTAGGCGGCCAGCCCCAGCATTTT. Protein: CASSYLGGQPQHF. The chain couples TRBV6-5 to TRBJ1-5; D gene uncertain. CDR1 and CDR2 (germline): MNHEY, SVGAGI. V was trimmed by 2 bases and J by 7 bases, leaving 9 bases between them. The length of the CDR3 is 13 residues.

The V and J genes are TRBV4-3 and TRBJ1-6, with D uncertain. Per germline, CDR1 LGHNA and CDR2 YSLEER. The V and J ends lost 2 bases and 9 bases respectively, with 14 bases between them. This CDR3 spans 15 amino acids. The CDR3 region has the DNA TGCGCCAGCAGCCAAACCGGAGCGCGGGTTTCACCCCTCCACTTT. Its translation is CASSQTGARVSPLHF.

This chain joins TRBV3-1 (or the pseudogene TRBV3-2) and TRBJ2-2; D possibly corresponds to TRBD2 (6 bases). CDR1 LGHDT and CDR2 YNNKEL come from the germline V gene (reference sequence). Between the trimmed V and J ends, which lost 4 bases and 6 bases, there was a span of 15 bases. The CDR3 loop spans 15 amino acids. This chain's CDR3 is CASSPRDAWAGELFF. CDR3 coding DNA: TGTGCCAGCAGCCCGCGGGACGCTTGGGCCGGGGAGCTGTTTTTT.

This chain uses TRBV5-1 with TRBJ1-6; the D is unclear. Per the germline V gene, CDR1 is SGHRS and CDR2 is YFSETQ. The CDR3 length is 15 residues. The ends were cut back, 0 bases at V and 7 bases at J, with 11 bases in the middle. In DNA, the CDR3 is TGCGCCAGCAGCTTGGAATATGCACAGAATTCACCCCTCCACTTT. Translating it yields CASSLEYAQNSPLHF.

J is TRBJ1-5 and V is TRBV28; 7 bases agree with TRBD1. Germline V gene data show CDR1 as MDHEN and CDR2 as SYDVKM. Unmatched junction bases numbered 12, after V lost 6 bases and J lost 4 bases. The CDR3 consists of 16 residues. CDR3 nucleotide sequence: TGTGCCAGCAGCCCGCCCGCACAGGGGAGGAATCAGCCCCAGCATTTT. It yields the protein CASSPPAQGRNQPQHF.

The CDR3 spells CASSSTGLAGWNEQYF. As DNA, the CDR3 is TGTGCCAGCAGTTCGACCGGACTAGCGGGATGGAACGAGCAGTACTTC. The chain combines TRBV27 with TRBJ2-7, with 12 positions matching TRBD2. The germline CDR1 and CDR2 sequences are MNHEY and SMNVEV (reference sequence). This CDR3 has 16 residues. Unmatched junction bases numbered 9, after V lost 4 bases and J lost 5 bases.

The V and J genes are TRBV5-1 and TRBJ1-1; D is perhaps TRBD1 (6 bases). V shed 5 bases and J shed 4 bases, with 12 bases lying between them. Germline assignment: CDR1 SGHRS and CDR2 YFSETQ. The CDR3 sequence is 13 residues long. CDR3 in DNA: TGCGCCAGCAGTAGGGAAGGGGGCACTGAAGCTTTCTTT. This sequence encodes CASSREGGTEAFF. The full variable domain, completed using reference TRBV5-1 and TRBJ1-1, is KAGVTQTPRYLIKTRGQQVTLSCSPISGHRSVSWYQQTPGQGLQFLFEYFSETQRNKGNFPGRFSGRQFSNSRSEMNVSTLELGDSALYLCASSREGGTEAFFGQGTRLTVV.

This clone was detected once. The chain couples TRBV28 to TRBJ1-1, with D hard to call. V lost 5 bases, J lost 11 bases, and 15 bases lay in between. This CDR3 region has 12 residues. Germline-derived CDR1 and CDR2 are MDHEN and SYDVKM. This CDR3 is CASSEPGAGAFF. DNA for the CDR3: TGTGCCAGCAGTGAGCCGGGAGCCGGGGCTTTCTTT. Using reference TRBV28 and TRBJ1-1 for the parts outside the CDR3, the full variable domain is DVKVTQSSRYLVKRTGEKVFLECVQDMDHENMFWYRQDPGLGLRLIYFSYDVKMKEKGDIPEGYSVSREKKERFSLILESASTNQTSMYLCASSEPGAGAFFGQGTRLTVV.

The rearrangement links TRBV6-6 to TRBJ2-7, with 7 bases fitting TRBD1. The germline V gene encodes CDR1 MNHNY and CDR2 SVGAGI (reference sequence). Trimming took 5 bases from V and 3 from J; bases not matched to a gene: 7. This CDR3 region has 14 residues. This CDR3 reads CASSPGQLDYEQYF. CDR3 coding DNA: TGTGCCAGCAGTCCGGGACAGTTAGACTACGAGCAGTACTTC.

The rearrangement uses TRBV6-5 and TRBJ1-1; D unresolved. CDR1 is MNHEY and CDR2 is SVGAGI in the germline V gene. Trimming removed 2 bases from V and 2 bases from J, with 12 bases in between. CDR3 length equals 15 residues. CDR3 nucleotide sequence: TGTGCCAGCAGTTACCGTCATGGCGGCAACACTGAAGCTTTCTTT. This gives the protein CASSYRHGGNTEAFF.

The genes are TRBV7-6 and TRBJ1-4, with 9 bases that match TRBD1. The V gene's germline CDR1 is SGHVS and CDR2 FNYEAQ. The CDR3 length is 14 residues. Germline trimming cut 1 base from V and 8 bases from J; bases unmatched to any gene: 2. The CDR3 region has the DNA TGTGCCAGCAGCTTAGGACAGGGGGGGGAAAAACTGTTTTTT. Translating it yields CASSLGQGGEKLFF.

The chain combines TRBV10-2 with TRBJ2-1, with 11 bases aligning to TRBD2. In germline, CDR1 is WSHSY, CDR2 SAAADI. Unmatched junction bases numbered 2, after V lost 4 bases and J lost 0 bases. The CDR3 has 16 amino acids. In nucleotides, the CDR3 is TGCGCCAGCAGTGTTACTAGCGGGAGCTCCTACAATGAGCAGTTCTTC. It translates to CASSVTSGSSYNEQFF.

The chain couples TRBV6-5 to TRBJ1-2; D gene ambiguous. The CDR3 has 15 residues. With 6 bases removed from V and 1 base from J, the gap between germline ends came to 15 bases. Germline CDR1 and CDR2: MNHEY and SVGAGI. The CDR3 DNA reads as TGTGCCAGCAGGCCACCTCAGGTCTTTAACTATGGCTACACCTTC. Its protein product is CASRPPQVFNYGYTF.

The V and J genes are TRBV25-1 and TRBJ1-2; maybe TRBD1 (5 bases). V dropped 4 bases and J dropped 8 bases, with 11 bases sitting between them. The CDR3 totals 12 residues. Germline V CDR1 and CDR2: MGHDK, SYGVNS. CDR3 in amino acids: CASSVGEVGYTF. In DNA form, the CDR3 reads TGTGCCAGCAGTGTGGGGGAGGTGGGCTACACCTTC.

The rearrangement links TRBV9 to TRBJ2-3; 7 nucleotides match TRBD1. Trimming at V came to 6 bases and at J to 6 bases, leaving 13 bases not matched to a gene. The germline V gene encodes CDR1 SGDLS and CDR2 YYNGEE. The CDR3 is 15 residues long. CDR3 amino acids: CASNLQGNGWDTQYF. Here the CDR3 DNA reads TGTGCCAGCAACCTACAGGGGAATGGGTGGGATACGCAGTATTTT.

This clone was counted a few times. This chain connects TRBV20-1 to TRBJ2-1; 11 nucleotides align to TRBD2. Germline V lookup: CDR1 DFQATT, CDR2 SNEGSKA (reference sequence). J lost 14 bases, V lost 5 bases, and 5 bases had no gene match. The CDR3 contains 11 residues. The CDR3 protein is CSAQTSGRKFF. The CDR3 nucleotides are TGCAGTGCTCAAACTAGCGGGAGAAAGTTCTTC.

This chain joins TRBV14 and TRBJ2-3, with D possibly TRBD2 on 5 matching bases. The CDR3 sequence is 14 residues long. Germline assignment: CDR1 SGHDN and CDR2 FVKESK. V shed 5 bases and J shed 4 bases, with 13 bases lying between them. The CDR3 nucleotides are TGTGCCAGCAGCAACCGAATGAGGGCAGATACGCAGTATTTT. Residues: CASSNRMRADTQYF.